This record looks at one T cell receptor (beta chain) sequence and its context. The antigen is unknown. This CDR3 is 16 amino acids long. J lost 5 bases, V lost 0 bases, and 7 bases had no gene match. Germline V CDR1 and CDR2: SGHTA, FQGTGA. The data derive from a study of PD-L1 blockade in urothelial cancer. General study results and limits: When pretreatment blood TCR clonality was below the median, it predicted better survival.

The investigators introduced synthetic TCR analog templates into each PCR as spikes. Generated by immunoSEQ multiplex PCR, the TCRdb table keeps only in-frame clones and is missing some. This table holds approximately 79,000 clones, around 90% found once. The genes are TRBV7-3 and TRBJ2-1; TRBD2 agrees at 7 bases. This receptor was taken from a woman in her seventies with urothelial cancer. Sequences were derived from PBMCs, sampled around atezolizumab (anti-PD-L1) treatment. The CDR3 DNA reads TGTGCCAGCAGCTTAACAGAAGCGGGGTTACACAATGAGCAGTTCTTC. As protein: CASSLTEAGLHNEQFF.